The clone carrying this TCR beta chain was observed a few times. What it binds is unknown. TCRdb recomputed calls from the reads with MiXCR, one row per CDR3 protein. The table includes over 250,000 distinct CDR3 sequences, over 20% detected once. This sample stems from a study of T cell repertoires in cytomegalovirus infection. Study overall: Shared public TCR beta signatures pointed to both CMV infection and a matching HLA type. Notes on the study in general: Public TCR beta family frequency separated CMV-and-HLA carriers, including in an independent cohort.

Germline V gene lookup returns CDR1 MDHEN and CDR2 SYDVKM. The V and J ends lost 3 bases and 3 bases respectively, with 15 bases between them. The CDR3 contains 15 residues. J is TRBJ2-7 and V is TRBV28; tentative D call: TRBD1 (7 bases). The source of this sequence is a human donor in good health (CMV status not recorded). Some clones in this sample may be carry-over from other donors' samples. Sequencing input: PBMCs. The CDR3 bases are TGTGCCAGCAGTTTTCCGCGGGACAGCAACTACGAGCAGTACTTC. As protein: CASSFPRDSNYEQYF.